This TCR beta chain was identified during a study of shared clonotypes between healthy human individuals. For the study at large: Each donor had three CD4 naive, three CD4 memory, two CD8 naive and one CD8 memory plate.

The V gene lost 0 bases and the J gene lost 10 bases, with 10 bases spanning the gap. Per germline, CDR1 LGHNT and CDR2 FRNRAP. The CDR3 is 13 amino acids. This was a deep-level run. Per the authors' pipeline: Owing to the provision of junction-only sequences devoid of quality scores by immunoSEQ, filtering differed. Assay: immunoSEQ multiplex PCR; the TCRdb copy retains only in-frame clones and omits some. V and J calls and clone size come straight from that table; D and trimming were deduced from the DNA. The sample holds 190,000 or so clones, approximately 60% seen once. The chain joins TRBV12-5 to TRBJ2-1; TRBD1 or TRBD2 may be the D gene (5 bases each). The receptor was isolated from a man between 25 and 39 years old in good health. Input material: memory CD4+ T cells sorted from blood. The subset here: CD45RA-negative fraction. Here the CDR3 reads CASGLVSGREQFF. CDR3 in DNA: TGTGCTAGTGGTTTGGTATCGGGACGGGAGCAGTTCTTC.